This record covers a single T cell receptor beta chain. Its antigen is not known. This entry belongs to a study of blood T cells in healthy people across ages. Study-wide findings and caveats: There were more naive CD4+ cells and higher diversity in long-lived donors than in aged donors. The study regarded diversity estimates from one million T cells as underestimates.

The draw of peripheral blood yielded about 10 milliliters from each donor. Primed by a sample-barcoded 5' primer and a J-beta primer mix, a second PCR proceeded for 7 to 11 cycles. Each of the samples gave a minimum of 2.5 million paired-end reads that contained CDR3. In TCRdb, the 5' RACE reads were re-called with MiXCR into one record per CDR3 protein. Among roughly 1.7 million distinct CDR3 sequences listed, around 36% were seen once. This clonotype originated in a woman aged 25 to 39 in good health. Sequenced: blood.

Here the CDR3 reads CSGTQGRPAYEQYF. For the CDR3, the DNA is TGCAGTGGCACACAGGGGCGCCCTGCCTACGAGCAGTACTTC. The chain has TRBV20-1 and TRBJ2-7; 7 bases fit TRBD1. Trimming at V came to 7 bases and at J to 2 bases, leaving 11 bases not matched to a gene. The CDR3 spans 14 residues. Germline V lookup: CDR1 DFQATT, CDR2 SNEGSKA (reference sequence).